Listed below are T cell receptor beta chains from one sample, sequenced in a study of blood T cell repertoires in COVID-19. Clones were sequenced by immunoSEQ multiplex PCR, and TCRdb holds only the in-frame ones, with some missing. The data contain 150,000 to 190,000 clones, roughly 80% of them singletons. Sequencing input: peripheral blood. These receptors all come from a man aged 55 to 70 with acute or convalescent COVID-19. Both conserved end residues are part of each CDR3. A D gene is named only where the DNA matches it firmly. Some rows have no size entry. The others give once, few or many, or a class for an expanded clone.

D gene: TRBD2
J gene: TRBJ2-1
clone size: NA
V gene: TRBV5-1
CDR3 DNA: TGCGCCAGCAGCTCGGGACTAGCGGGGGGCCTCTCCTACAATGAGCAGTTCTTC
CDR3 protein: CASSSGLAGGLSYNEQFF

D gene: NA
J gene: TRBJ1-1
clone size: NA
V gene: TRBV4-1
CDR3 DNA: TGCGCCAGCAGCCAAGGAGGGTACACTGAAGCTTTCTTT
CDR3 protein: CASSQGGYTEAFF

D gene: NA
J gene: TRBJ2-1
clone size: few
V gene: TRBV11-2
CDR3 DNA: TGTGCCAGCAGCTTGACACGTACTAGAAATGAGCAGTTCTTC
CDR3 protein: CASSLTRTRNEQFF

D gene: NA
J gene: TRBJ1-2
clone size: once
V gene: TRBV7-9
CDR3 DNA: TGTGCCAGCAGCCCATCCGGGAGTCCTGACTATGGCTACACCTTC
CDR3 protein: CASSPSGSPDYGYTF

D gene: NA
J gene: TRBJ1-2
clone size: NA
V gene: TRBV7-2
CDR3 DNA: TGTGCCAGCAGCTTAGGGCAGGGTCGCTACACCTTC
CDR3 protein: CASSLGQGRYTF

D gene: TRBD2
J gene: TRBJ2-1
clone size: NA
V gene: TRBV5-5
CDR3 DNA: TGTGCCAGCAGCCGGGCGGGGAGCGGGGTTGAGCAGTTCTTC
CDR3 protein: CASSRAGSGVEQFF

D gene: TRBD1
J gene: TRBJ1-1
clone size: NA
V gene: TRBV19
CDR3 DNA: TGTGCCAGTAGTCTCCGACAGGGGGTTGGCACTGAAGCTTTCTTT
CDR3 protein: CASSLRQGVGTEAFF

D gene: TRBD2
J gene: TRBJ2-7
clone size: few
V gene: TRBV7-2
CDR3 DNA: TGTGCCAGCAGCCAGGCGGGGGGGACCTCCTACGAGCAGTACTTC
CDR3 protein: CASSQAGGTSYEQYF

D gene: NA
J gene: TRBJ1-6
clone size: NA
V gene: TRBV7-2
CDR3 DNA: TGTGCCAGCAGCGGGGGAGGGGCTATAAGTTCACCCCTCCACTTT
CDR3 protein: CASSGGGAISSPLHF

D gene: TRBD1
J gene: TRBJ2-7
clone size: once
V gene: TRBV5-4
CDR3 DNA: TGTGCCAGCAGCTCCCGACAGGGGATCGTCTACGAGCAGTACTTC
CDR3 protein: CASSSRQGIVYEQYF

D gene: NA
J gene: TRBJ2-3
clone size: NA
V gene: TRBV7-9
CDR3 DNA: TGTGCCAGCAGCGGAGGACGGGCAGATACGCAGTATTTT
CDR3 protein: CASSGGRADTQYF

D gene: NA
J gene: TRBJ2-7
clone size: NA
V gene: TRBV10-3
CDR3 DNA: TGTGCCATCAGTGAAGAGGGATCCGAGCAGTACTTC
CDR3 protein: CAISEEGSEQYF